This TCR beta chain was recovered during a study of blood T cell repertoires in COVID-19. The overall study: Acute and convalescent COVID-19 specimens originated in the United States, Italy and Spain. Sources were T cells, B-cell-depleted T cells, or PBMCs; the material itself was cDNA or gDNA.

Authors' methods: Reference gene primer amplification yielded estimated nucleated cell counts. Assay: immunoSEQ multiplex PCR; the TCRdb copy retains only in-frame clones and omits some. V and J calls and clone size are those listed in that table; D and trimming were worked out from the DNA. The sample carries under 200,000 clones, roughly 83% recorded once. The germline gives CDR1 LNHNV, CDR2 YYDKDF (reference sequence). This CDR3 comprises 15 residues. With 3 bases removed from V and 7 bases from J, the gap between germline ends came to 16 bases. This receptor was taken from a human donor in a cohort sampled during active COVID-19. This chain connects TRBV15 to TRBJ2-1; a possible D gene is TRBD1 (6 bases). The sample was peripheral blood. The CDR3 is CATSSLGTPDNEQFF. Here the CDR3 DNA reads TGTGCCACCAGCAGCTTGGGGACACCGGATAATGAGCAGTTCTTC.